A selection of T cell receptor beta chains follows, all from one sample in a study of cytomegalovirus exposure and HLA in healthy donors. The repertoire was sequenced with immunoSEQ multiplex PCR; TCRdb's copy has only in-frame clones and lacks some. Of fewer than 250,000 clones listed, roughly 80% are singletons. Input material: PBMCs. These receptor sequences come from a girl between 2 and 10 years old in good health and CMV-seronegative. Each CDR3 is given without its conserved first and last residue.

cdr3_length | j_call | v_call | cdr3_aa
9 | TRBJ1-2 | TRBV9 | ASSDRAGYT
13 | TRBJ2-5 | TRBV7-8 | ASSPGLASQETQY
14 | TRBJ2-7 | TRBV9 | ASSVSPGSQAAEQY
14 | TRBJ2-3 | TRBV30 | AWVTPGPSSTDTQY
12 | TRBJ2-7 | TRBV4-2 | ASSQSGSSYEQY
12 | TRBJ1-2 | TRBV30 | AWSRPGFDYSYT
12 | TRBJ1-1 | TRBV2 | ASSEGGSGSEAF
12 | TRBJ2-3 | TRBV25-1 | ASSEYHQGDTQY
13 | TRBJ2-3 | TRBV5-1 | ASSLKLTGADTQY
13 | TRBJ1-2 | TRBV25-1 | ASSEYLGQKGGYT
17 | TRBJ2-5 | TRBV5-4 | ASSLPGTSGRLGKETQY
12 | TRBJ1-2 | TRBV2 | ASSGTVGSYGYT
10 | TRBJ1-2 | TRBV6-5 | ASSASGGGYT
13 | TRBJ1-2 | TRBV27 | ASSFRGAPNYGYT
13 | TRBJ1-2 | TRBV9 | ASSVAGTGSYGYT
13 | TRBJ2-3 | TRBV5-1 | ASSLGGASEDTQY
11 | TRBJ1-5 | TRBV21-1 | ASSGQGNQPQH
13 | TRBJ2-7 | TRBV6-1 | ATDGLAGDTYEQY
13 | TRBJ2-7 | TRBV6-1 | ASRPTGGPPYEQY
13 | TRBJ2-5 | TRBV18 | ASSLTPQGRETQY
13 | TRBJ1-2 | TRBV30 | AWRRSPDNRYGYT
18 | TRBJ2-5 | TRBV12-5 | ASGLASWIGAGGTKETQY
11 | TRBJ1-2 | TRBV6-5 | ASSYSGEGGYT
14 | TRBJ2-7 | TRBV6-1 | ASSVQDRGRPYEQY
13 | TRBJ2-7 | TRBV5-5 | ASSLGLGVGDEQY
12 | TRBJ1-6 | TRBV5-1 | ASSGGQTNSPLH
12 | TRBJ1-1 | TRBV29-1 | SVGPQVTNTEAF
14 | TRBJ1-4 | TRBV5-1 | ASSLAPAGANEKLF
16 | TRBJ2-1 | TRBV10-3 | AISDPGLAGFGYNEQF
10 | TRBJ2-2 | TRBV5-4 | ASSFSQGELF
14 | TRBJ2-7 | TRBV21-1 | ASSKVGEIGAYEQY
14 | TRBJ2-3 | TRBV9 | ASSPRTSGGQDTQY
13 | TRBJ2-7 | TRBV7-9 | ASSLDPQGSYEQY
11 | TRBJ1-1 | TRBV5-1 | ASSLAKNTEAF
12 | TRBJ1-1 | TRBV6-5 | ASMWTVLGTEAF
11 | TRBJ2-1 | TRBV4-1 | ASSQVYVPEQF
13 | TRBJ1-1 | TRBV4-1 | ASSQDLQGRTEAF
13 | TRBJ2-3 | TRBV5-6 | ASSLKLVTTDTQY